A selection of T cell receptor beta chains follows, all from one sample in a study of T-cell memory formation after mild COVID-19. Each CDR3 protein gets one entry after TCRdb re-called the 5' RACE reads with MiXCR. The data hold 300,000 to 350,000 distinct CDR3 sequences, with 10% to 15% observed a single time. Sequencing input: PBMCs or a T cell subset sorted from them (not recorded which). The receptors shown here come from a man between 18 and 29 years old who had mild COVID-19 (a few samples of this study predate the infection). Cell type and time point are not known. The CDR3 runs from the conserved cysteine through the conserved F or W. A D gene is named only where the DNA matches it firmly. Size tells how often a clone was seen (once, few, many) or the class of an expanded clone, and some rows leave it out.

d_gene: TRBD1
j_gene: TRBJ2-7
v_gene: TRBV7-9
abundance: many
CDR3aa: CASSPDRGHEQYF
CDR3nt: TGTGCCAGCAGCCCCGACAGGGGCCACGAGCAGTACTTC

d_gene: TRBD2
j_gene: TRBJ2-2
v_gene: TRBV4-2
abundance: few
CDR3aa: CASSQDQRGDTGELFF
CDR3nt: TGTGCCAGCAGCCAAGACCAGCGGGGGGACACCGGGGAGCTGTTTTTT

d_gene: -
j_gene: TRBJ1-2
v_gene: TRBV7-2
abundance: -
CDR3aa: CASSASWPNYGYTF
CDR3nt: TGTGCCAGCAGCGCCTCATGGCCTAACTATGGCTACACCTTC

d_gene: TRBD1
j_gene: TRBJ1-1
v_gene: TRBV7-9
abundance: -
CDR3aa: CATRRVGQGYTEAFF
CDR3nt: TGTGCCACCCGGCGTGTGGGACAGGGTTACACTGAAGCTTTCTTT

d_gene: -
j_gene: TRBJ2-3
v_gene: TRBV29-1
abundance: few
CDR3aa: CSVEGADTQYF
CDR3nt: TGCAGCGTTGAAGGAGCCGATACGCAGTATTTT

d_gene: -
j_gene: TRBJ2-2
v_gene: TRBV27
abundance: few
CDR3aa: CASSLSMWVSSTGELFF
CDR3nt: TGTGCCAGCAGTTTAAGTATGTGGGTCTCCAGCACCGGGGAGCTGTTTTTT

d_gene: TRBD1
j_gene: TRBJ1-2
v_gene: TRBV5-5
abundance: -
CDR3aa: CASTRGQFSYGYTF
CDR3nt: TGTGCCAGCACGAGGGGACAGTTTAGCTATGGCTACACCTTC

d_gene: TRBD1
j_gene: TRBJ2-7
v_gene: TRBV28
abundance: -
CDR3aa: CASSTQGTYEQYF
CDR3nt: TGTGCCAGCAGTACACAGGGGACCTACGAGCAGTACTTC

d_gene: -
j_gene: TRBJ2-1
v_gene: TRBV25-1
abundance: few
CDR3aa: CASSEYMSDEQFF
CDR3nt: TGTGCCAGCAGTGAATATATGAGCGATGAGCAGTTCTTC

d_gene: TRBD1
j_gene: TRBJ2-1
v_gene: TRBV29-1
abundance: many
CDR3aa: CSVPQGIEQFF
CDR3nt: TGCAGCGTTCCACAGGGGATTGAGCAGTTCTTC

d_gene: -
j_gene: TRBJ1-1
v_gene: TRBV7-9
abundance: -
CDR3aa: CASSSGPHEAFF
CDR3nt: TGTGCCAGCAGTTCGGGACCTCACGAAGCTTTCTTT

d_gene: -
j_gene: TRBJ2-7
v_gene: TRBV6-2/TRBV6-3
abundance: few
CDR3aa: CASSPPEENYEQYF
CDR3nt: TGTGCCAGCAGTCCCCCGGAGGAGAACTACGAGCAGTACTTC

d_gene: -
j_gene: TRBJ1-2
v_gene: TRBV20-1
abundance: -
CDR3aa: CSAPARGSGKLGGNYGYTF
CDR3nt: TGCAGTGCCCCCGCCCGGGGGAGTGGGAAACTAGGGGGAAACTATGGCTACACCTTC

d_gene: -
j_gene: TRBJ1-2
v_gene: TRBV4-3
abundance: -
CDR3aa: CASSQEGLPTYGYTF
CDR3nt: TGCGCCAGCAGCCAGGAGGGGCTGCCAACCTATGGCTACACCTTC

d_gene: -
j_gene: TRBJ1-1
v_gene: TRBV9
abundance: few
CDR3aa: CASSEGWEAGTEAFF
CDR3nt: TGTGCCAGCAGCGAGGGGTGGGAGGCGGGCACTGAAGCTTTCTTT

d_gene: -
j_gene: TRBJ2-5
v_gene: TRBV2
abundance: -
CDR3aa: CASSEWGRSLETQYF
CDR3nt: TGTGCCAGCAGTGAATGGGGTAGGAGTCTAGAGACCCAGTACTTC

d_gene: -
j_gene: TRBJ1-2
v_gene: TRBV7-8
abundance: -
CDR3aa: CASSLAGMDGYGYTF
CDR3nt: TGTGCCAGCAGCTTAGCCGGCATGGATGGGTATGGCTACACCTTC

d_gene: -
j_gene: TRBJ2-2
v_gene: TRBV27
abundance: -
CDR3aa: CASWPRTSRGTGELFF
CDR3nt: TGTGCCAGCTGGCCTCGGACTTCTAGGGGAACCGGGGAGCTGTTTTTT

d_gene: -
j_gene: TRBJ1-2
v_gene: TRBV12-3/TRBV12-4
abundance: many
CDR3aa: CASTSQGLGYGYTF
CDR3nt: TGTGCCAGCACCAGTCAGGGTTTGGGCTATGGCTACACCTTC

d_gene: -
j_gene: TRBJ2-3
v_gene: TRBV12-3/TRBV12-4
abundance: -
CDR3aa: CASLLGGTDTQYF
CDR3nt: TGTGCCAGCTTATTGGGGGGCACAGATACGCAGTATTTT

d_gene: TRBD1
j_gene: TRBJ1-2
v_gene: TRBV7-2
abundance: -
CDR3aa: CASSRTGSSNYGYTF
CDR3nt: TGTGCCAGCAGCAGGACAGGGAGCTCTAACTATGGCTACACCTTC

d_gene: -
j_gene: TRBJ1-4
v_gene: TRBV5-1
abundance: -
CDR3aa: CASSPRGVQQNEKLFF
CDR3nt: TGCGCCAGCAGCCCTAGGGGGGTGCAGCAGAATGAAAAACTGTTTTTT

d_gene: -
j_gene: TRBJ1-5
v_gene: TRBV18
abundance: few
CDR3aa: CASSPPSFQDNQPQHF
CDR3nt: TGTGCCAGCTCACCACCGTCTTTCCAGGACAATCAGCCCCAGCATTTT

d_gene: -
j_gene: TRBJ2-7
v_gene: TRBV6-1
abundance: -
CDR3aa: CASSEAHEDEQYF
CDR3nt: TGTGCCAGCAGTGAAGCGCACGAGGACGAGCAGTACTTC

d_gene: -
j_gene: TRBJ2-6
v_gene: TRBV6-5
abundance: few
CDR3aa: CASSYQVGPGANVLTF
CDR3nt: TGTGCCAGCAGTTACCAGGTGGGACCTGGGGCCAACGTCCTGACTTTC

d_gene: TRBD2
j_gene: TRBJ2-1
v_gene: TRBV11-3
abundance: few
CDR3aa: CASSPQGLADYNEQFF
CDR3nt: TGTGCCAGCAGCCCCCAGGGACTAGCGGACTACAATGAGCAGTTCTTC

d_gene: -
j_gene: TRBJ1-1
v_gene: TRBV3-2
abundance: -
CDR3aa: CASSSLLNEEEAFF
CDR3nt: TGTGCCAGCAGCTCATTATTGAACGAGGAGGAAGCTTTCTTT